The TCR beta chain under discussion was sequenced for a study of control samples from healthy donors and cancer patients. The CDR3 contains 19 residues. With V trimmed by 5 bases and J by 4 bases, 16 bases remained unmatched. CDR1 is SGDLS and CDR2 is YYNGEE in the germline V gene. Sequencing was performed with immunoSEQ multiplex PCR; in TCRdb, only in-frame clones are kept and a portion is missing. The repertoire has about 130,000 clones, around 92% of them found once; the top ten carry around 6.9%. This clonotype was sampled from a man in his fifties with head and neck cancer. The sequenced sample consisted of PBMCs. V and J are TRBV9 and TRBJ2-3, with 13 bases aligning to TRBD2. DNA for the CDR3: TGTGCCAGCAGTGTGTATGGGACTAGCGGGATAATGGGGGCAGATACGCAGTATTTT. Its translation is CASSVYGTSGIMGADTQYF.